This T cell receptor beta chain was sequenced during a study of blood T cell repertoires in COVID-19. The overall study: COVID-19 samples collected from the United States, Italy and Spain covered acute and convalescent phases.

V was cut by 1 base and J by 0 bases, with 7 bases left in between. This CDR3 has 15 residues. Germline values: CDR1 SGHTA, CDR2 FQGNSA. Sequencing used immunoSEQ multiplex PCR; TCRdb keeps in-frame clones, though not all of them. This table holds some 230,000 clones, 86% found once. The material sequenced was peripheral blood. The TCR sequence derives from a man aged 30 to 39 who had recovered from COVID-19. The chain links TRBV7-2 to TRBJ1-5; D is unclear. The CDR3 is CASSLVTSSNQPQHF. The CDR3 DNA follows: TGTGCCAGCAGCTTAGTGACAAGTAGCAATCAGCCCCAGCATTTT.